These 19 T cell receptor beta chains were all obtained from the same sample, sequenced in a study of shared T cell receptors in the human thymus. Generated by immunoSEQ multiplex PCR, the TCRdb table keeps only in-frame clones and is missing some. The sample gives fewer than 700,000 clones, more than 75% of which show up once; approximately 0.01% is in the top ten. The same sample was also used in a study of human thymus T cells.

Material for sequencing was thymocytes. The receptors derive from a boy under three years old with a congenital heart defect.

V is TRBV14 and J is TRBJ2-7; D is possibly TRBD2 (7 bases). V lost 3 bases and J lost 5, with 17 bases in between. Germline V CDR1 and CDR2: SGHDN, FVKESK. The length of the CDR3 is 15 residues. The CDR3 loop is CASSQGRGQGNEQYF. CDR3 sequence (DNA): TGTGCCAGCAGCCAGGGGAGGGGTCAGGGGAACGAGCAGTACTTC.

The J gene is TRBJ2-7, the V gene TRBV19, with 9 bases that match TRBD1. CDR3 size: 16 residues. Trimming removed 6 bases from V and 5 bases from J; junction bases left unmatched: 14. CDR1 and CDR2 (germline): LNHDA, SQIVND (reference sequence). As DNA, the CDR3 is TGTGCCAGTAGCCACTGTGGGGGACAGGGACGCCACGAGCAGTACTTC. It yields the protein CASSHCGGQGRHEQYF.

Regarding this clone: Other DNA sequences within the sample encode an identical CDR3. In nucleotides, the CDR3 is TGTGCCAGCAGCTTTCAGGGTTACGAGCAGTACTTC. This codes for CASSFQGYEQYF. This chain links TRBV7-2 with TRBJ2-7; D perhaps matches TRBD1 (5 bases). Germline V CDR1 and CDR2: SGHTA, FQGNSA. This CDR3 region has 12 residues. Trimming pared 3 bases from V and 4 bases from J, leaving 7 bases between.

Only one count was recorded for this clone. The V and J genes are TRBV6-1 and TRBJ1-1; D is undetermined. The length of the CDR3 is 14 residues. Trimming removed 5 bases at V and 3 bases at J, with 13 bases between. Looked up from germline, CDR1 is MNHNS and CDR2 is SASEGT. DNA for the CDR3: TGTGCCAGCAGTCCTCAGGCCTGGGACACTGAAGCTTTCTTT. Its protein is CASSPQAWDTEAFF.

The rearrangement joins TRBV5-8 to TRBJ1-3; unclear D gene. This CDR3 contains 15 residues. CDR1 is SGHTS and CDR2 is YDEGEE in the germline V gene. Trimming removed 4 bases from V and 0 bases from J, with 11 bases in between. Written as DNA, the CDR3 is TGTGCCAGCAGCCCAGACGGAGCCTCTGGAAACACCATATATTTT. The encoded protein is CASSPDGASGNTIYF.

In the case of this clone: Different DNA sequences within this sample yield the same CDR3. The V gene is TRBV4-1, the J gene TRBJ2-7, with D possibly TRBD1 on 6 matching bases. Trimming took 3 bases from V and 2 from J, leaving 17 bases between them. The CDR3 spans 16 residues. CDR1 and CDR2 from the germline V gene are MGHRA and YSYEKL. CDR3 loop: CASSQALAGVPYEQYF. The CDR3, as DNA: TGCGCCAGCAGCCAGGCCCTGGCAGGGGTCCCCTACGAGCAGTACTTC.

The chain recombines TRBV11-3 with TRBJ1-3; the match to TRBD1 covers 10 bases. CDR1 and CDR2 from the germline V gene are SGHNT and YENEEA. The length of the CDR3 is 17 residues. The trim removed 3 bases at V and 4 bases at J, leaving 9 bases unmatched. Written as DNA, the CDR3 is TGTGCCAGCAGCTTCCCAATTCCGACAGGGGGCGGAAACACCATATATTTT. Its translation is CASSFPIPTGGGNTIYF.

This chain connects TRBV6-6 to TRBJ2-7; maybe TRBD2 (5 bases). Per germline, CDR1 MNHNY and CDR2 SVGAGI (reference sequence). Trimming shortened V by 6 bases and J by 6 bases, and 12 bases separated the two germline ends. The CDR3 is 12 residues long. The CDR3 DNA reads as TGTGCCAGCAGGACTGCTGGGAGCGAGCAGTACTTC. Translating it yields CASRTAGSEQYF.

The CDR3 spells CASSSHPRAYSYEQYF. The CDR3 DNA is TGTGCCAGCAGTTCGCACCCCAGGGCATACTCCTACGAGCAGTACTTC. The chain has TRBV6-6 and TRBJ2-7; possibly TRBD1 for D (5 bases). CDR1 and CDR2 (germline): MNHNY, SVGAGI (reference sequence). This CDR3 has 16 residues. V gave up 4 bases and J gave up 0 bases, with 16 bases separating them.

V and J are TRBV6-1 and TRBJ1-1; D ambiguous. Germline V gene sequence: CDR1 MNHNS, CDR2 SASEGT. Deletions cut 10 bases from V and 6 bases from J, with 15 bases between. The CDR3 is 12 amino acids. The CDR3 nucleotides are TGTGCCATCCGCGAGGAGCGTGCTGAAGCTTTCTTT. Translated: CAIREERAEAFF.

DNA of the CDR3: TGTGCCAGCTCACCAATCCAGGGGGAGTCCTACGAGCAGTACTTC. Translating gives CASSPIQGESYEQYF. The rearrangement uses TRBV18 and TRBJ2-7; 7 bases are a match to TRBD1. J lost 1 base, V lost 2 bases, and 5 bases had no gene match. The CDR3 covers 15 residues. The germline V gene has CDR1 KGHSH and CDR2 LQKENI.

The chain has TRBV18 and TRBJ2-5; the D gene is possibly TRBD1 (7 bases). The CDR3 length is 13 residues. Between the trimmed V and J ends, which lost 6 bases and 5 bases, there was a span of 13 bases. In germline, CDR1 is KGHSH, CDR2 LQKENI. In nucleotides, the CDR3 is TGTGCCAGCTCCGCACAGGGGAGGGAGACCCAGTACTTC. Protein product: CASSAQGRETQYF.

V is TRBV2 and J is TRBJ1-5; D possibly corresponds to TRBD1 (6 bases). Germline CDR1 SNHLY, CDR2 FYNNEI. The V end lost 5 bases, the J end lost 4 bases, and 12 bases lay between the germline ends. CDR3 length: 14 residues. The CDR3 protein is CASSKTGRNQPQHF. CDR3 DNA sequence: TGTGCCAGCAGTAAGACAGGACGGAATCAGCCCCAGCATTTT.

The chain combines TRBV7-9 with TRBJ2-2, with a possible D match to TRBD1 (6 bases). The germline V gene has CDR1 SEHNR and CDR2 FQNEAQ (reference sequence). Trimming removed 10 bases from V and 4 bases from J, with 19 bases in between. The CDR3 contains 15 residues. The CDR3 reads CAIQTNRDLTGELFF. The CDR3 DNA follows: TGTGCCATCCAGACGAACAGGGACCTCACCGGGGAGCTGTTTTTT.

This chain links TRBV5-4 with TRBJ1-1, with D tentatively TRBD1 (5 bases). V lost 0 bases and J 4 bases, leaving 10 bases between the germline ends. This CDR3 has 14 amino acids. CDR1 and CDR2 (germline): SGHNT, YYREEE (reference sequence). This CDR3 is CASSLAGGGTEAFF. DNA of the CDR3: TGTGCCAGCAGCTTGGCGGGGGGAGGCACTGAAGCTTTCTTT. Looking up the rest from reference TRBV5-4 and TRBJ1-1 gives the full variable domain: ETGVTQSPTHLIKTRGQQVTLRCSSQSGHNTVSWYQQALGQGPQFIFQYYREEENGRGNFPPRFSGLQFPNYSSELNVNALELDDSALYLCASSLAGGGTEAFFGQGTRLTVV.

The genes are TRBV6-4 and TRBJ2-3; D uncertain. Germline V gives CDR1 MRHNA, CDR2 SNTAGT. CDR3 length: 12 residues. The V gene lost 0 bases and the J gene lost 8 bases, with 6 bases spanning the gap. The CDR3, as DNA: TGTGCCAGCAGTGACTCGATCGGTACGCAGTATTTT. It is translated as CASSDSIGTQYF.

The gene calls are TRBV11-2 and TRBJ2-7; 8 nucleotides align to TRBD2. The ends lost 5 bases at V and 3 bases at J; junction bases unmatched: 12. This CDR3 has 16 amino acids. Germline V gene sequence: CDR1 SGHAT, CDR2 FQNNGV. CDR3 amino acids: CASSPAGGLVNYEQYF. CDR3 bases: TGTGCCAGCAGCCCCGCCGGGGGACTAGTGAACTACGAGCAGTACTTC.

About this clone: The same CDR3 is also encoded by other DNA sequences in this sample. This sequence joins TRBV6-1 and TRBJ1-1; no clear D. Germline V lookup: CDR1 MNHNS, CDR2 SASEGT. The CDR3 extends over 12 amino acids. The V end lost 6 bases, the J end lost 6 bases, and 11 bases lay between the germline ends. The CDR3 nucleotides read TGTGCCAGCAGCGGTATCGGTCCTGAAGCTTTCTTT. Translating it yields CASSGIGPEAFF.

This chain uses TRBV30 with TRBJ1-2; D is unclear. Germline V lookup: CDR1 GTSNPN, CDR2 SVGIG (reference sequence). This CDR3 spans 14 amino acids. V lost 0 bases and J 8 bases, leaving 16 bases between the germline ends. The CDR3 is CAWSVPQDFLGYTF. DNA of the CDR3: TGTGCCTGGAGTGTACCGCAGGACTTCTTGGGCTACACCTTC.